The next 21 T cell receptor beta chains were all read from a single sample in a study of blood T cell repertoires in COVID-19. TCRdb's copy holds only in-frame clones and misses some; the assay was immunoSEQ multiplex PCR. The sample lists about 120,000 clones; about 89% were seen once. The sample consisted of peripheral blood. The receptor source for this set is a human donor with acute or convalescent COVID-19. The donor label of this sample is uncertain.

The sample holds one count of this clone. The chain combines TRBV19 with TRBJ1-1; D not resolved. Germline V lookup: CDR1 LNHDA, CDR2 SQIVND (reference sequence). This CDR3 comprises 13 residues. V lost 5 bases to trimming and J lost 2 bases, with 9 bases between them. In DNA form, the CDR3 reads TGTGCCAGTAGTCCTCGTTTAAACACTGAAGCTTTCTTT. Its translation: CASSPRLNTEAFF.

The rearrangement links TRBV5-1 to TRBJ1-2; 7 positions agree with TRBD1. Germline lookup yields CDR1 SGHRS and CDR2 YFSETQ. This CDR3 region has 14 residues. J was trimmed by 5 bases and V by 4 bases; bases with no gene match: 8. In DNA form, the CDR3 reads TGCGCCAGCAGCCCTCCGGGACAGACATATGGCTACACCTTC. Its translation: CASSPPGQTYGYTF.

This chain joins TRBV19 and TRBJ2-3, with D possibly being TRBD2 (5 bases). V was pared by 2 bases and J by 7 bases, with 13 bases between. In germline, CDR1 is LNHDA, CDR2 SQIVND (reference sequence). The CDR3 contains 14 residues. CDR3 nucleotide sequence: TGTGCCAGTAGTATATCCCCCGGGGAAAATACGCAGTATTTT. It translates to CASSISPGENTQYF.

The chain couples TRBV3-1 (or the pseudogene TRBV3-2) to TRBJ2-2; D is perhaps TRBD2 (5 bases). The V end was cut by 0 bases, the J end by 4 bases, with 12 bases between. Germline V gene sequence: CDR1 LGHDT, CDR2 YNNKEL (reference sequence). This CDR3 is 16 amino acids long. DNA of the CDR3: TGTGCCAGCAGCCAAGATTGGCGGGCTCGCACCGGGGAGCTGTTTTTT. Amino acid sequence: CASSQDWRARTGELFF.

This CDR3 reads CASSLSGASWGANVLTF. CDR3 nucleotide sequence: TGTGCCAGCAGCTTATCAGGGGCGTCATGGGGGGCCAACGTCCTGACTTTC. The genes are TRBV7-2 and TRBJ2-6, with D perhaps matching TRBD1 (6 bases). Germline loops: CDR1 SGHTA, CDR2 FQGNSA. The CDR3 length is 17 residues. Trimming removed 2 bases from V and 4 bases from J, with 15 bases in between. Using reference TRBV7-2 and TRBJ2-6 for the parts outside the CDR3, the full variable domain is GAGVSQSPSNKVTEKGKDVELRCDPISGHTALYWYRQSLGQGLEFLIYFQGNSAPDKSGLPSDRFSAERTGGSVSTLTIQRTQQEDSAVYLCASSLSGASWGANVLTFGAGSRLTVL.

As to this clone: The junction and the germline gene differ at one end; a read error may be behind it. The V and J genes are TRBV4-1 and TRBJ1-4; weak D call: TRBD1 (5 bases). From germline, CDR1 is MGHRA and CDR2 YSYEKL. The CDR3 length is 15 residues. CDR3 residues: CASSQGQGGWEKLFF. The DNA for the CDR3 is TGCGCCAGCAGTCAAGGGCAGGGAGGTTGGGAAAAACTGTTTTTT.

This chain connects TRBV28 to TRBJ2-7; 7 nucleotides agree with TRBD1. From germline, CDR1 is MDHEN and CDR2 SYDVKM. This CDR3 has 15 residues. J lost 0 bases, V lost 6 bases, and 8 bases had no gene match. In nucleotides, the CDR3 is TGTGCCAGCAGCTCTAGACAGGGACCCTCCTACGAGCAGTACTTC. It encodes CASSSRQGPSYEQYF.

The chain carries TRBV28 and TRBJ1-1; TRBD1 agrees at 8 bases. The germline V gene has CDR1 MDHEN and CDR2 SYDVKM. The CDR3 length is 15 residues. V lost 4 bases to trimming and J lost 1 base; unmatched junction nucleotides: 5. Here the CDR3 DNA reads TGTGCCAGCAGTTCCTTAGACAGGGGGAACACTGAAGCTTTCTTT. This translates into CASSSLDRGNTEAFF.

J is TRBJ1-4 and V is TRBV19, with D possibly TRBD1 on 6 matching bases. There are 14 residues in the CDR3. Trimming took off 7 bases at V and 4 bases at J, with 13 bases between the two ends. Germline V lookup: CDR1 LNHDA, CDR2 SQIVND (reference sequence). The CDR3 is CASNKQGNNEKLFF. DNA of the CDR3: TGTGCCAGTAACAAACAGGGAAATAATGAAAAACTGTTTTTT.

The chain couples TRBV29-1 to TRBJ2-7; tentatively, D is TRBD2 (6 bases). This CDR3 region has 14 residues. With 4 bases removed from V and 1 base from J, the gap between germline ends came to 14 bases. Germline V lookup: CDR1 SQVTM, CDR2 ANQGSEA. The CDR3 nucleotides are TGCAGCGTTGTGGGGGGAGCCGATTCCTACGAGCAGTACTTC. This gives the protein CSVVGGADSYEQYF.

This chain joins TRBV28 and TRBJ2-1; D ambiguous. Germline V gives CDR1 MDHEN, CDR2 SYDVKM. Trimming took 7 bases from V and 4 from J, leaving 5 bases between them. The CDR3 is made up of 11 amino acids. The CDR3 reads CASIQYNEQFF. CDR3 nucleotide sequence: TGTGCCAGCATTCAATACAATGAGCAGTTCTTC.

This sequence joins TRBV6-5 and TRBJ2-5, with D perhaps matching TRBD1 (6 bases). Germline lookup yields CDR1 MNHEY and CDR2 SVGAGI. Trimming cost V 2 bases and J 2 bases, with 6 bases left between them. The CDR3 spans 13 residues. The CDR3 sequence is CASSYGTQETQYF. The CDR3 nucleotides are TGTGCCAGCAGTTACGGGACACAAGAGACCCAGTACTTC.

The chain employs TRBV27 and TRBJ2-1; 12 nucleotides match TRBD1. Trimming removed 2 bases from V and 10 bases from J; junction bases left unmatched: 9. This CDR3 region has 16 residues. Germline assignment: CDR1 MNHEY and CDR2 SMNVEV (reference sequence). CDR3 region: CASSLGPGQGAWEQFF. DNA of the CDR3: TGTGCCAGCAGTTTAGGCCCGGGACAGGGGGCGTGGGAGCAGTTCTTC.

The sample holds one count of this clone. The chain uses TRBV7-9 and TRBJ1-2; TRBD1 matches at 7 bases. Unmatched junction bases numbered 8, after V lost 5 bases and J lost 2 bases. The CDR3 sequence is 15 residues long. Germline lookup yields CDR1 SEHNR and CDR2 FQNEAQ (reference sequence). CDR3 sequence reads: CASSPRQGPNYGYTF. In nucleotides, the CDR3 is TGTGCCAGCAGCCCCAGACAGGGACCAAACTATGGCTACACCTTC.

J is TRBJ1-2 and V is TRBV15, with a tentative D call TRBD1 (6 bases). CDR3 length: 18 amino acids. The germline gives CDR1 LNHNV, CDR2 YYDKDF (reference sequence). V was clipped by 0 bases and J by 5 bases, with 22 bases between them. CDR3 amino acids: CATSREQGQLAGVYGYTF. In nucleotides, the CDR3 is TGTGCCACCAGCAGAGAACAAGGACAGTTAGCGGGTGTATATGGCTACACCTTC.

This clone was observed a few times. The chain links TRBV19 to TRBJ2-3; 10 bases agree with TRBD2. Germline V CDR1 and CDR2: LNHDA, SQIVND (reference sequence). The V and J ends lost 6 bases and 2 bases, in that order; junction bases with no gene match: 5. The CDR3 consists of 15 residues. The CDR3 DNA sequence: TGTGCCAGTAGCAGAGCGGGGGGGCCCACAGATACGCAGTATTTT. It specifies CASSRAGGPTDTQYF.

The chain links TRBV19 to TRBJ2-5; 7 bases align to TRBD2. Trimming took 2 bases from V and 5 from J; bases not matched to a gene: 2. CDR3 length: 13 residues. The germline V gene encodes CDR1 LNHDA and CDR2 SQIVND (reference sequence). CDR3 DNA: TGTGCCAGTAGTATATGGGGGGGGGAGACCCAGTACTTC. Amino acids: CASSIWGGETQYF.

This chain links TRBV18 with TRBJ1-5, with TRBD1 identical over 8 bases. V was clipped by 3 bases and J by 7 bases; unmatched bases: 11. This CDR3 has 16 amino acids. The germline CDR1 and CDR2 sequences are KGHSH and LQKENI. The CDR3 reads CASSPPGTGAWQPQHF. The CDR3 DNA reads TGTGCCAGCTCACCCCCCGGGACAGGAGCGTGGCAGCCCCAGCATTTT. The variable domain in full, with the rest retrieved from reference TRBV18 and TRBJ1-5, is NAGVMQNPRHLVRRRGQEARLRCSPMKGHSHVYWYRQLPEEGLKFMVYLQKENIIDESGMPKERFSAEFPKEGPSILRIQQVVRGDSAAYFCASSPPGTGAWQPQHFGDGTRLSIL.

Written as DNA, the CDR3 is TGTGCCAGTAAGGGGAGGGGACCGTATAATTCACCCCTCCACTTT. Encoded protein: CASKGRGPYNSPLHF. J is TRBJ1-6 and V is TRBV19; weak D call: TRBD1 (5 bases). Germline assignment: CDR1 LNHDA and CDR2 SQIVND (reference sequence). V dropped 7 bases and J dropped 4 bases, with 14 bases sitting between them. This CDR3 is built from 15 residues.

The gene calls are TRBV7-9 and TRBJ2-3, with TRBD2 identical over 7 bases. The CDR3 contains 15 residues. From germline, CDR1 is SEHNR and CDR2 FQNEAQ (reference sequence). V shed 11 bases, J shed 2 bases, and the junction held 13 bases outside the gene matches. The CDR3 bases are TGTGCCCTTCCCGTTCGAGCGGGAAACACAGATACGCAGTATTTT. Protein sequence: CALPVRAGNTDTQYF.

The chain links TRBV6-6 to TRBJ2-3; 8 nucleotides line up with TRBD2. The CDR3 totals 15 residues. The V and J ends lost 5 bases and 3 bases, in that order; junction bases with no gene match: 7. From germline, CDR1 is MNHNY and CDR2 SVGAGI (reference sequence). The CDR3 bases are TGTGCCAGCAGTCCTCGGGGGGGGCGTACAGATACGCAGTATTTT. Amino acid sequence: CASSPRGGRTDTQYF.